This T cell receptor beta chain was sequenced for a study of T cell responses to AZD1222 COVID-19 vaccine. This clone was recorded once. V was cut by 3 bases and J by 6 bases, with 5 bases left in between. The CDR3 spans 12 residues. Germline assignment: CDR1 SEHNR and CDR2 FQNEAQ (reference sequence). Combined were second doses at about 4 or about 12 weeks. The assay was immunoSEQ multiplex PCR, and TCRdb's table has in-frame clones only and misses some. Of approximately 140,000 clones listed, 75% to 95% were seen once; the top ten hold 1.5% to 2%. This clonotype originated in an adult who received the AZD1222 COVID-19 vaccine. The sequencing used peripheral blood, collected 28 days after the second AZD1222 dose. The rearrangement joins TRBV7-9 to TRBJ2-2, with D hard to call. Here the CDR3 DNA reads TGTGCCAGCAGCTTGAGAGCCGGGGAGCTGTTTTTT. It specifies CASSLRAGELFF.